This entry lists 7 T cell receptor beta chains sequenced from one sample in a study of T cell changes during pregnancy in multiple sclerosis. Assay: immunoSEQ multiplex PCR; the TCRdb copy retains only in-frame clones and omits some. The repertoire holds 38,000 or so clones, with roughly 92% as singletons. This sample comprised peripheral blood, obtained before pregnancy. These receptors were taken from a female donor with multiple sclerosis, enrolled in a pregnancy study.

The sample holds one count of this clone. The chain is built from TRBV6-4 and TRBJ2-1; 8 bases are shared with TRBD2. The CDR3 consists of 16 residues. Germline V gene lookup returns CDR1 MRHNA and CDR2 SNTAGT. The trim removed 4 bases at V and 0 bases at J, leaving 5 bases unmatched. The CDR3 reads CASSAGAGVSYNEQFF. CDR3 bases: TGTGCCAGCAGTGCTGGAGCGGGGGTCTCCTACAATGAGCAGTTCTTC.

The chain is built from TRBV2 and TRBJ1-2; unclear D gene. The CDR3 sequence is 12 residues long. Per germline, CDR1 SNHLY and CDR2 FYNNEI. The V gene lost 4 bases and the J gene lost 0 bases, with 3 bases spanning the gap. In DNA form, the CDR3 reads TGTGCCAGCAGTGTATCTAACTATGGCTACACCTTC. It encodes CASSVSNYGYTF.

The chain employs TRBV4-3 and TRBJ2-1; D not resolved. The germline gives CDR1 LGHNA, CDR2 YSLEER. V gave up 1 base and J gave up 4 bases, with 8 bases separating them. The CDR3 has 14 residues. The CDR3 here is CASSQVSLYNEQFF. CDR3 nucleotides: TGCGCCAGCAGCCAAGTTTCACTTTACAATGAGCAGTTCTTC.

DNA of the CDR3: TGTGCCAGCAGGAGGGACTCCCAAGAGACCCAGTACTTC. Its protein product is CASRRDSQETQYF. The chain combines TRBV27 with TRBJ2-5, with D possibly matching TRBD2 (6 bases). The V gene lost 6 bases and the J gene lost 1 base, with 9 bases spanning the gap. The CDR3 runs 13 residues. Per germline, CDR1 MNHEY and CDR2 SMNVEV (reference sequence).

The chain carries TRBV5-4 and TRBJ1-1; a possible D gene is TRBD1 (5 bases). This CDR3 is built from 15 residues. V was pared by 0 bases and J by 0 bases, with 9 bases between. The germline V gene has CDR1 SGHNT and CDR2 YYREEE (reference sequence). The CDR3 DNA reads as TGTGCCAGCAGCTTGGGGGCAGGGATGAACACTGAAGCTTTCTTT. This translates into CASSLGAGMNTEAFF. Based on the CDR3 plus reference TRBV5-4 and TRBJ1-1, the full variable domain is ETGVTQSPTHLIKTRGQQVTLRCSSQSGHNTVSWYQQALGQGPQFIFQYYREEENGRGNFPPRFSGLQFPNYSSELNVNALELDDSALYLCASSLGAGMNTEAFFGQGTRLTVV.

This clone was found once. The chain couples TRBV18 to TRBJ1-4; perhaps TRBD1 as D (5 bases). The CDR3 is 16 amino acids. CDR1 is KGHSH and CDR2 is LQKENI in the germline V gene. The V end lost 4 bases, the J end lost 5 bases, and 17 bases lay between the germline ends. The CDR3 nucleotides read TGTGCCAGCTCACTCCTAACCGGGGCGGGAAATGAAAAACTGTTTTTT. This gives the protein CASSLLTGAGNEKLFF.

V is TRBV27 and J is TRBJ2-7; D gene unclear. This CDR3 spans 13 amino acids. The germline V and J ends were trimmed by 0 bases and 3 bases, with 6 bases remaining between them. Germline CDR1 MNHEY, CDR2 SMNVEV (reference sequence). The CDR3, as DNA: TGTGCCAGCAGTTTATCGGTCGGCTACGAGCAGTACTTC. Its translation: CASSLSVGYEQYF.